These 25 T cell receptor beta chains came from one sample sequenced in a study of T cells expressing NK-cell markers. TCRdb reprocessed the 5' RACE reads and keeps a single row for each CDR3 protein, giving no DNA. The sample holds about 3,200 distinct CDR3 sequences. Material for sequencing was blood T cells: a sorted CD56 or NKG2C T cell subset, CD4+ or CD8+ T cells, or bulk PBMC T cells (not recorded which). The receptors originated from a woman in her late teens or twenties in good health.

The rearrangement uses TRBV15 and TRBJ2-3; the TCRdb call, TRBD1, lacks DNA for checking. The CDR3 contains 15 residues. CDR1 LNHNV and CDR2 YYDKDF come from the germline V gene (reference sequence). CDR3 region: CATSRDGGSTDTQYF.

The gene calls are TRBV4-3 and TRBJ2-1. Per germline, CDR1 LGHNA and CDR2 YSLEER. CDR3 size: 15 residues. The CDR3 sequence: CASSQELGPYNEQFF.

This chain connects TRBV10-3 to TRBJ2-3; TCRdb proposes TRBD2, but this gene call is untestable without DNA. CDR1 ENHRY and CDR2 SYGVKD come from the germline V gene. This CDR3 has 14 residues. Here the CDR3 reads CAISQREGEDTQYF.

V gene TRBV30 combines with J gene TRBJ2-3; the D gene TCRdb calls, TRBD2, cannot be checked with no DNA. Germline assignment: CDR1 GTSNPN and CDR2 SVGIG (reference sequence). This CDR3 spans 13 amino acids. CDR3: CAWSGLAGDTQYF. Supplemented by reference TRBV30 and TRBJ2-3, the full variable domain reads SQTIHQWPATLVQPVGSPLSLECTVEGTSNPNLYWYRQAAGRGLQLLFYSVGIGQISSEVPQNLSASRPQDRQFILSSKKLLLSDSGFYLCAWSGLAGDTQYFGPGTRLTVL.

In terms of frequency, this clonotype is medium-sized. V gene TRBV6-2 or TRBV6-3 combines with J gene TRBJ2-7; TCRdb calls TRBD1, which cannot be checked without DNA. This CDR3 is 14 amino acids long. Germline V gene lookup returns CDR1 MNHEY and CDR2 SVGEGT. The chain's CDR3 is CASSYGTGGYEQYF.

By frequency, this clonotype registers medium-sized (0.01 to 0.1%). This chain links TRBV6-5 with TRBJ2-1; the TCRdb D gene call, TRBD2, has no DNA to confirm it. The CDR3 is 15 residues long. CDR1 and CDR2 (germline): MNHEY, SVGAGI. This chain's CDR3 is CASSFSGGDYNEQFF.

The chain carries TRBV27 and TRBJ2-3; TCRdb proposes TRBD1, but this gene call is untestable without DNA. Looked up from germline, CDR1 is MNHEY and CDR2 is SMNVEV (reference sequence). CDR3 size: 16 residues. The CDR3: CASSSPDGFSTDTQYF.

V is TRBV12-3 or TRBV12-4 and J is TRBJ1-5. There are 13 residues in the CDR3. The CDR3: CASTSALNQPQHF.

CDR3 in amino acids: CSARDQGGRYEQYF. The V call is TRBV20-1, the J call TRBJ2-7; TCRdb returns TRBD2, unconfirmable since there is no DNA. Germline V gene data show CDR1 as DFQATT and CDR2 as SNEGSKA (reference sequence). This CDR3 region has 14 residues.

This clonotype is deemed large by its frequency. The gene calls are TRBV20-1 and TRBJ2-7; TCRdb returns TRBD2, unconfirmable since there is no DNA. Germline V CDR1 and CDR2: DFQATT, SNEGSKA (reference sequence). CDR3 length: 16 amino acids. The CDR3 loop is CSARGGTSGFSYEQYF.

The V call is TRBV3-1, the J call TRBJ2-1; TCRdb returns TRBD2, unconfirmable since there is no DNA. Germline loops: CDR1 LGHDT, CDR2 YNNKEL (reference sequence). The CDR3 contains 16 residues. The CDR3 region is CASSQSPESSYNEQFF.

The chain employs TRBV6-5 and TRBJ1-5. Germline V lookup: CDR1 MNHEY, CDR2 SVGAGI. This CDR3 has 14 amino acids. The CDR3 protein is CASSTRSFNQPQHF.

This chain joins TRBV6-1 and TRBJ2-7; the TCRdb D gene call, TRBD1, has no DNA to confirm it. The CDR3 contains 14 residues. Germline CDR1 is MNHNS and CDR2 is SASEGT. This chain's CDR3 is CASSPDRIVGEQYF.

The chain carries TRBV6-5 and TRBJ2-3; with no DNA, the TCRdb D assignment of TRBD1 cannot be verified. CDR1 and CDR2 (germline): MNHEY, SVGAGI. The CDR3 is 15 residues long. The CDR3 here is CASSLGTGEADTQYF.

The chain carries TRBV3-1 and TRBJ2-3; TCRdb's D call of TRBD1 is untestable without DNA. Germline loops: CDR1 LGHDT, CDR2 YNNKEL (reference sequence). The CDR3 spans 16 residues. The CDR3 loop reads CASSQDGGLATDTQYF.

Frequency places this clonotype as medium-sized. The gene calls are TRBV4-2 and TRBJ1-3. In germline, CDR1 is LGHNA, CDR2 YNFKEQ. The CDR3 sequence is 16 residues long. CDR3 region: CASSQEESLSGNTIYF.

The rearrangement uses TRBV6-4 and TRBJ2-3; TCRdb proposes TRBD2, but this gene call is untestable without DNA. CDR3 size: 15 residues. CDR1 and CDR2 from the germline V gene are MRHNA and SNTAGT. The CDR3 protein is CASSAGTSDTDTQYF.

The chain uses TRBV5-1 and TRBJ1-2. Germline CDR1 SGHRS, CDR2 YFSETQ. The CDR3 totals 15 residues. CDR3 region: CASSSGINGDYGYTF.

The chain uses TRBV20-1 and TRBJ2-1; TCRdb lists TRBD2, though no DNA is available to test this call. From germline, CDR1 is DFQATT and CDR2 SNEGSKA (reference sequence). This CDR3 region has 16 residues. The CDR3 sequence is CSARDPSRGDYNEQFF.

Its frequency marks this clonotype as medium-sized. The chain has TRBV6-1 and TRBJ2-7; TCRdb selects TRBD1, and the lack of DNA leaves this call unchecked. Germline loops: CDR1 MNHNS, CDR2 SASEGT. This CDR3 contains 15 residues. The chain's CDR3 is CASSEETGESYEQYF.

The gene calls are TRBV5-1 and TRBJ2-1; the D call from TCRdb, TRBD2, cannot be confirmed without DNA. CDR1 is SGHRS and CDR2 is YFSETQ in the germline V gene. The CDR3 extends over 17 amino acids. The CDR3 reads CASSLRTSGREANEQFF. Complete variable domain (other parts from reference TRBV5-1 and TRBJ2-1): KAGVTQTPRYLIKTRGQQVTLSCSPISGHRSVSWYQQTPGQGLQFLFEYFSETQRNKGNFPGRFSGRQFSNSRSEMNVSTLELGDSALYLCASSLRTSGREANEQFFGPGTRLTVL.

In terms of frequency, this clonotype is medium-sized. This chain joins TRBV10-3 and TRBJ2-7. The CDR3 covers 11 residues. Germline CDR1 reads ENHRY; CDR2 reads SYGVKD. The CDR3: CAIGDLYEQYF.

The chain has TRBV7-6 and TRBJ1-2. Germline V CDR1 and CDR2: SGHVS, FNYEAQ. CDR3 size: 17 residues. CDR3 sequence reads: CASSSTIGGAGNYGYTF. The whole variable domain, filled in from reference TRBV7-6 and TRBJ1-2, reads GAGVSQSPRYKVTKRGQDVALRCDPISGHVSLYWYRQALGQGPEFLTYFNYEAQQDKSGLPNDRFSAERPEGSISTLTIQRTEQRDSAMYRCASSSTIGGAGNYGYTFGSGTRLTVV.

The rearrangement uses TRBV20-1 and TRBJ2-5; the TRBD2 assignment by TCRdb is unverifiable without DNA. Per germline, CDR1 DFQATT and CDR2 SNEGSKA (reference sequence). The CDR3 consists of 14 residues. This CDR3 is CSARDVRGGETQYF.

By frequency, this clonotype is medium-sized. V and J are TRBV20-1 and TRBJ1-5. Per germline, CDR1 DFQATT and CDR2 SNEGSKA (reference sequence). This CDR3 region has 14 residues. CDR3 protein: CSARDGREAQPQHF.